This TCR beta chain was recovered during a study of cytomegalovirus exposure and HLA in healthy donors. As to this clone: One junction end does not reproduce the germline sequence, and a read error may be involved.

Use of 60 Vbeta and 13 Jbeta primers characterized the PCR. Using immunoSEQ multiplex PCR, the repertoire was profiled, and TCRdb retains in-frame clones only, with some absent. Here the sample table reports 96,000 or so clones. The receptor's source is a girl aged 5-17 years in good health and CMV-seropositive. The sequenced material came from PBMCs.

The DNA of the CDR3 is TGTGCCATTAGACCAGGGGGCTCGGATACGCAATATTTT. Translating gives CAIRPGGSDTQYF. The V gene is TRBV7-6, the J gene TRBJ2-3, with 8 nucleotides matching TRBD1. CDR3 length: 13 residues. Germline V gives CDR1 SGHVS, CDR2 FNYEAQ. The full variable domain, completed using reference TRBV7-6 and TRBJ2-3, is GAGVSQSPRYKVTKRGQDVALRCDPISGHVSLYWYRQALGQGPEFLTYFNYEAQQDKSGLPNDRFSAERPEGSISTLTIQRTEQRDSAMYRCAIRPGGSDTQYFGPGTRLTVL.